Described below is a single T cell receptor (beta chain) sequence and its context. Its antigen is unknown. V and J are trimmed by 6 bases and 7 bases, and the gene matches miss 7 bases of the junction. Including cysteine and phenylalanine, the CDR3 has 15 amino acids. Only the CDR3 part of the read is kept: 45 bases, read in frame from the first base. Sequences MNHEY (CDR1) and SVGAGI (CDR2) are obtained from the germline V gene. This sample is part of a study of cytomegalovirus exposure and HLA in healthy donors (dated by TCRdb to 2017 to 2019). Broadly, across the study: In an earlier analysis of 450 to 750 of the donors, around 290 Gb of sequence data and roughly 100 million unique TCR beta sequences from about 190 million T cells were reported. About 300 gigabases of sequencing data and approximately 84 million unique TCR sequences were included in an early release covering roughly 700 HLA-typed donors. The genetic ancestry cluster associated with self-reported Caucasian donors included 81% of the 398 genotyped donors. The study was designed to test whether signatures of past pathogen exposure could be identified by cataloging public T cell receptors. The study profiled the T cell repertoires of fewer than 850 subjects by immunosequencing and related them to cytomegalovirus serostatus. In addition to the first cohort of several hundred subjects, a separate validation cohort of 120 different subjects was used. To predict cytomegalovirus infection status, the study brought together high-throughput TCR immunosequencing, statistical association of individual TCRs with disease status, and machine learning. To study patterns of TCR occurrence, a later analysis re-analyzed previously published TCR beta repertoires from 700 or so donors and added high-resolution HLA genotyping. Rather than using new phenotypic data, the later analysis identified candidate immune exposures from TCR beta sequences and from how often those sequences occurred across donors. To decide whether each TCR beta V gene segment behaved as functional or pseudogenic, an earlier analysis of approximately 600 of the donors relied on high-throughput TCR beta sequencing. Donor age, sex, ethnicity and CMV serostatus were compiled alongside the repertoire data. A later genetic analysis used genome-wide SNP genotypes for about three fifths of the roughly 700 donors, treating that subset as a discovery cohort. All discovery cohort repertoires had been generated using a single sequencing platform. Class I and class II HLA loci were covered by the typing at four-digit resolution. Typing coverage differed by locus: A, B, C, DRB1 and DQB1 were typed in roughly 629-640 donors, DQA1 in 500 to 550, DPA1 in approximately 600, and DPB1 in roughly 450. Because of strong linkage in the cohort, five DR-DQ haplotypes were treated as single units for association and clustering. Among around 400 genotyped donors of the cohort, an average of around 240,000 unique TCR beta nucleotide sequences were sequenced per donor, around a sixth of them non-productive.

The cohort comprised approximately 700 healthy bone marrow donors. At the time of sampling, all cohort members were nominally healthy, though unrecorded immune exposures were likely present. The donor was CMV seronegative and belonged to the group of more than 300 seronegative cohort members. A peripheral blood sample was provided by each donor, and peripheral blood mononuclear cells were used for TCR beta sequencing. Genomic DNA was extracted from the blood cell samples with the Qiagen DNeasy Blood Extraction Kit. Overall results and qualifications from the work: Sequencing depth was assumed to be roughly uniform across donors in the presence/absence analyses, though that assumption may not hold. Immune exposure information for the cohort was limited to CMV serostatus. In a later analysis, TCR association rates were found to vary across HLA loci, with the most associated TCRs seen for DRB1 alleles and the fewest for HLA-C alleles. In an earlier analysis of 450 to 750 of the donors, most TCR beta V segments appeared in productive rearrangements about 87% or about 30% of the time, broadly matching IMGT annotations. Assigning TCR associations to individual alleles was difficult when HLA alleles, especially DR and DQ, strongly co-occurred. Because some donors lacked HLA typing at each locus, the association tests relied only on the typed subset. A later genetic analysis associated a missense DCLRE1C variant with V-gene and J-gene trimming of TCR beta chains, and an independent cohort replicated the association. Some IMGT-functional V segments, including TRBV6-2 and TRBV6-3, could not be distinguished by the 87-base-pair reads and were therefore excluded. Most TCR sequences were seen in very few donors, while some public TCRs were found in many individuals. Cytomegalovirus status was reported to be diagnosed by the classifier with high specificity and sensitivity in both the original and validation cohorts. Approximately 18 rarely observed V segments, including chromosome 9 orphons, were excluded from the earlier analysis of 550 to 700 of the donors because counts were too low. According to a later analysis, most CMV-associated TCR beta chains appeared to be HLA-restricted, and the HLA associations seemed to be driven largely by CMV exposure. In vitro tests confirmed that three of the cytomegalovirus-associated TCR beta chains recognize cytomegalovirus antigens. A cluster of highly shared sequence variants was judged likely to be a technical artifact of the sequencing pipeline. The authors suggested that the approach could potentially be extended to other disease states and immunological phenotypes. Several of the top co-occurrence clusters appeared to be linked to parvovirus B19, influenza, CMV and Epstein-Barr virus, according to a later analysis. At a false discovery rate of 0.05, a later analysis linked about 17,000 TCR beta sequences to specific HLA alleles. A total of about 180 TCR beta chains were listed by the study as associated with cytomegalovirus. A further reported finding was that TCR beta sequences accurately predicted the HLA-A and HLA-B alleles for most subjects in the first cohort. Linkage disequilibrium might explain the correlated functional status among segregating V segments, but an unknown experimental factor could not be ruled out. In a later genetic analysis, fewer N-insertions in productive TCRs were reported among donors in an Asian-associated ancestry cluster than the roughly 710-donor mean. Compared with equally common non-associated chains, HLA-associated TCR beta chains in a later analysis were more clonally expanded and had lower generation probabilities. Only TCR beta chains were sequenced in this cohort, and the absence of alpha or paired-chain data limited detectable features.

Libraries were made using the immunoSEQ multiplex PCR assay. A mixture of 60 forward primers for TCR Vbeta segments and 13 reverse primers for TCR Jbeta segments was used in the multiplex PCR. A multiplex PCR assay on genomic DNA amplified the CDR3 region of rearranged TCR beta genes. The amplified TCR beta libraries were sequenced on the Illumina HiSeq System as 87-base-pair reads. In the authors' own workflow: Across the 640 or so repertoires, a later analysis counted some 80 million unique TCR beta chains, roughly 11 million of which were shared by at least two donors. A nearest-neighbor algorithm error-corrected the raw reads and collapsed the reads into unique sequences, merging closely related sequences to remove PCR and sequencing errors. V, D and J gene segments were assigned by aligning CDR3 sequences to IMGT reference sequences. For a sequence to be retained, a match of at least six nucleotides was required to both a V gene segment and a J gene segment. A rearrangement was called productive if the CDR3 had no stop codons and remained in frame with V and J, and every other rearrangement was called non-productive. CDR3 was defined by IMGT convention, running from the second conserved V-encoded cysteine to the conserved J-encoded phenylalanine. The earlier analysis of about 570 of the donors excluded any sequence lacking an unambiguous match to a single V gene segment. In an earlier analysis of a few hundred of the donors, a V segment was called functional when productive rearrangements were above 56.7%, and segregating when the standard deviation between donors exceeded 5%. A statistical classification framework was developed to diagnose cytomegalovirus status using the catalog of TCR beta chain sequences. In a later analysis, V and J genes were assigned by comparing TCR nucleotide sequences against IMGT/GENE-DB human TR gene sequences. In a later analysis, CDR3 sequences and most-parsimonious VDJ recombination scenarios were assigned using the TCRdist pipeline. In a later analysis, each TCR beta chain was defined by its CDR3 amino acid sequence together with its V-gene family, and reads lacking a unique V-gene family were excluded. To address suspected cross-contamination and a sequencing artifact, a later analysis removed a few hundred highly shared, low-generation-probability nucleotide sequences. A later analysis calculated a clonal expansion index for each public chain from normalized within-repertoire ranks of inferred template counts. Generation probabilities in a later analysis came from a VDJ recombination model fitted to out-of-frame rearrangements, and those results were checked against IGoR. Hypergeometric tests were used in a later analysis to score TCR-TCR, TCR-HLA and TCR-CMV co-occurrence, with a repertoire-size bias correction applied to the TCR pairs. False discovery rates were estimated in a later analysis by permuting HLA or CMV assignments 20 times. In a later analysis, co-occurring TCRs were grouped using DBSCAN, with TCRdist sequence similarity added in when clustering inside HLA-allele-positive subsets. Co-occurrence clustering excluded repertoires with fewer than 30,000 or more than 120,000 public chains, plus five with anomalous nucleotide sharing. In TCRdb, the immuneACCESS table is reduced to in-frame sequences with V and J assigned. These tables do not hold every clone; where another copy was compared, an unresolved V gene accounts for under half, and the others remain unexplained. D and trimming were read from the DNA, whereas the V and J calls and clone size are those reported in that table. This sample's table contains approximately 180,000 clones. The ten largest clonotypes hold approximately 6.4% of the sample.

The chain was built from TRBV6-5 and TRBJ1-5; 12 bases in between match TRBD1. This receptor was obtained from a young man in good health and CMV-seronegative. The specimen was PBMCs. The bases read TGTGCCAGCAGCCCGGGACAGGGGGCTTTCCAGCCCCAGCATTTT. Protein translation: CASSPGQGAFQPQHF.